This T cell receptor beta chain originates from a study of immune evolution from preneoplasia to lung adenocarcinoma. CDR3 size: 14 residues. With 8 bases removed from V and 5 bases from J, the gap between germline ends came to 19 bases. In germline, CDR1 is WNHNN, CDR2 SYGVQD (reference sequence). General study findings and limits: T cell clonality was higher in KRAS-mutant than EGFR-mutant or wild-type nodules.

As to this clone: What it recognizes is unknown.

The data were produced by immunoSEQ multiplex PCR, yet TCRdb's version contains in-frame clones alone and is incomplete. Among some 16,000 clones listed, 86% were seen once. The TCR originated in a person aged 70 to 85 with invasive lung adenocarcinoma. The sample consisted of FFPE invasive lung adenocarcinoma tissue. This rearrangement joins TRBV10-1 to TRBJ2-7; a weak D match, TRBD2 (6 bases). CDR3 coding DNA: TGCGCCAGCGGGGTTGGAGGGAGTAGCCACGAGCAGTACTTC. Its protein product is CASGVGGSSHEQYF.